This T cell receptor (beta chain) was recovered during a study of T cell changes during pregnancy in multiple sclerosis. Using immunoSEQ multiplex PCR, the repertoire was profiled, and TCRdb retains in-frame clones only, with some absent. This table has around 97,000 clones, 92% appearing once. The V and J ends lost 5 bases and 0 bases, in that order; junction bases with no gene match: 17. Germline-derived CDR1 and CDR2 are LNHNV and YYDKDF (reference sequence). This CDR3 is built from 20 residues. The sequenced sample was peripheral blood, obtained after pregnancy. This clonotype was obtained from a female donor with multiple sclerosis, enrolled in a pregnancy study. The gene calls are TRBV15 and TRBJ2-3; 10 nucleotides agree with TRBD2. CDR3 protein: CATSPWASGSGGLSTDTQYF. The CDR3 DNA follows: TGTGCCACCAGCCCGTGGGCTAGCGGGAGCGGGGGGCTGAGCACAGATACGCAGTATTTT.